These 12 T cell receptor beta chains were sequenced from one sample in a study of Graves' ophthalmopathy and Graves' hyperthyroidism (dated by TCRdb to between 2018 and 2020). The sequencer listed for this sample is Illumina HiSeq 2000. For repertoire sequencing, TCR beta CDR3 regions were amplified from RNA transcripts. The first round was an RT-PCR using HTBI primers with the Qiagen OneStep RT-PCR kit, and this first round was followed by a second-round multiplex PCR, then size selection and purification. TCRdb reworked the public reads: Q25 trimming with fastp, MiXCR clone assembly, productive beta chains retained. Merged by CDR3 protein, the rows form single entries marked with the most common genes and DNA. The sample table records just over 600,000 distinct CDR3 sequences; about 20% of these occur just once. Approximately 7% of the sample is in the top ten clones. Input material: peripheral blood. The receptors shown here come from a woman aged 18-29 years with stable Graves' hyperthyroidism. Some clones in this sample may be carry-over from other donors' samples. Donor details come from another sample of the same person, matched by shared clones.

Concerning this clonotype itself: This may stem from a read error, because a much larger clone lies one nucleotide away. In DNA form, the CDR3 reads TGCGTCAGCAGCCGCACTCCAGGCGACGAGCAGTACTTC. Its translation is CVSSRTPGDEQYF. V is TRBV4-1 and J is TRBJ2-7, with no clear D. This CDR3 contains 13 residues. Germline assignment: CDR1 MGHRA and CDR2 YSYEKL.

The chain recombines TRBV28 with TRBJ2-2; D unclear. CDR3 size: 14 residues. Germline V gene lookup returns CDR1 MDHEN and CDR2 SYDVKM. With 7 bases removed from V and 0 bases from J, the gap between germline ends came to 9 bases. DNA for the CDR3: TGTGCCAGCATTGTGACCGCGAACACCGGGGAGCTGTTTTTT. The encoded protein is CASIVTANTGELFF. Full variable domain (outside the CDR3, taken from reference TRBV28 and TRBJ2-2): DVKVTQSSRYLVKRTGEKVFLECVQDMDHENMFWYRQDPGLGLRLIYFSYDVKMKEKGDIPEGYSVSREKKERFSLILESASTNQTSMYLCASIVTANTGELFFGEGSRLTVL.

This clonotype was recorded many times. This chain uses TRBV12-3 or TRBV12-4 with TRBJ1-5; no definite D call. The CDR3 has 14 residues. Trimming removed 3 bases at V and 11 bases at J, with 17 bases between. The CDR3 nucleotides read TGTGCCAGCAGTTTTAGGATAGGAGATTCAGCCCAGCATTTT. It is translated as CASSFRIGDSAQHF.

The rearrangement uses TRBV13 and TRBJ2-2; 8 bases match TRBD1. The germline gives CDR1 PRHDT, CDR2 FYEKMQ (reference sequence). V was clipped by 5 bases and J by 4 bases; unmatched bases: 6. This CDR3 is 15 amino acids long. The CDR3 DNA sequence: TGTGCCAGCAGCCCCCCGGACAGGGCCACCGGGGAGCTGTTTTTT. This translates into CASSPPDRATGELFF.

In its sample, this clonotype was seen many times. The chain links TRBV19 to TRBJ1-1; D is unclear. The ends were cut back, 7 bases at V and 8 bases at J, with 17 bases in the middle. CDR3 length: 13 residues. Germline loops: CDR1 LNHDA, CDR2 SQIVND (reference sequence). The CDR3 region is CASTLSNGVEAFF. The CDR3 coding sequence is TGTGCCAGTACCCTATCGAACGGGGTCGAAGCTTTCTTT.

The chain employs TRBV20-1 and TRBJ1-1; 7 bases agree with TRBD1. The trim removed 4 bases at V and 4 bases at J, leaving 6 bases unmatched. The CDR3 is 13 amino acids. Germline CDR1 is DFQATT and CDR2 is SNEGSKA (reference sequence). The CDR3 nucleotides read TGCAGTGCTAAACGGGACAGTGGCACTGAAGCTTTCTTT. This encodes CSAKRDSGTEAFF.

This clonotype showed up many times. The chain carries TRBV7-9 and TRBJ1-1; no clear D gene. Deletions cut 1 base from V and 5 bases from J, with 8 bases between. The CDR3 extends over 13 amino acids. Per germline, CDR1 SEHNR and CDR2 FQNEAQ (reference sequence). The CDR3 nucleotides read TGTGCCAGCAGCTTAGACGCGGGGACTGAAGCTTTCTTT. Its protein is CASSLDAGTEAFF.

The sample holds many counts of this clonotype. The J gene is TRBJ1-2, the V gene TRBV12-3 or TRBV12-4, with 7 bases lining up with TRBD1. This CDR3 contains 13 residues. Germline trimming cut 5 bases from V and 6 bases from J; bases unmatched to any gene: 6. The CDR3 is CASSLQGRDGYTF. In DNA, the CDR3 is TGTGCCAGCAGTCTACAGGGGCGGGATGGCTACACCTTC.

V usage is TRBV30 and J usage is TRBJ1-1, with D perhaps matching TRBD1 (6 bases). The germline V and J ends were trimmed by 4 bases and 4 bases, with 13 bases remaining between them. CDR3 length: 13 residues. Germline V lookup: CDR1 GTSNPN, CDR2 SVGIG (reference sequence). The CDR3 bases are TGTGCCTGGATGGGGGGCTGGGGCACTGAAGCTTTCTTT. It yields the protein CAWMGGWGTEAFF.

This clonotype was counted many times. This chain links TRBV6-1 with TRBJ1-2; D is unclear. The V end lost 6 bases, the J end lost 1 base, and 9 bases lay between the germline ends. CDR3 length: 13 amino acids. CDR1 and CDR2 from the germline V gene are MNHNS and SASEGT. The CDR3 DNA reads TGTGCCAGCAGAAAGACCATTAACTATGGCTACACCTTC. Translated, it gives CASRKTINYGYTF.

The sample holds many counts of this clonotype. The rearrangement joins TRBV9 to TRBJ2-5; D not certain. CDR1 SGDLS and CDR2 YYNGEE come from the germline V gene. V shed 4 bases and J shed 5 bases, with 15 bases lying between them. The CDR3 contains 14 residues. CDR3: CASSPAFGSETQYF. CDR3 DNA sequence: TGTGCCAGCAGCCCCGCCTTTGGGTCCGAGACCCAGTACTTC.

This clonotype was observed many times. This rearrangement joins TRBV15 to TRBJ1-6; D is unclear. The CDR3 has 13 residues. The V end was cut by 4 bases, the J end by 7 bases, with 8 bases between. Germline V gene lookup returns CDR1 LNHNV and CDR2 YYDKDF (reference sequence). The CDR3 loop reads CATSMLRNSPLHF. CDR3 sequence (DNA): TGTGCCACCAGCATGCTTAGGAATTCACCCCTCCACTTT.